Listed here are 12 T cell receptor beta chains from one sample, sequenced in a study of T cell responses to AZD1222 COVID-19 vaccine. Repertoires were generated with immunoSEQ multiplex PCR, while TCRdb's copy carries only in-frame clones and drops some. This table has some 120,000 clones, less than 95% appearing once. The source material was peripheral blood, sampled on day 0 of AZD1222 vaccination. The receptors shown here come from an adult in good health.

This clone has more than one count but fewer than ten. The rearrangement joins TRBV4-2 to TRBJ2-7; TRBD2 matches 11 bases. Looked up from germline, CDR1 is LGHNA and CDR2 is YNFKEQ. The CDR3 has 18 residues. J was trimmed by 3 bases and V by 4 bases; bases with no gene match: 14. The CDR3 sequence is CASSREKLAGVGVYEQYF. The CDR3 bases are TGTGCCAGCAGCCGGGAGAAACTAGCGGGAGTTGGGGTCTACGAGCAGTACTTC.

The V gene is TRBV24-1, the J gene TRBJ2-3, with TRBD1 matching 9 bases. The length of the CDR3 is 19 residues. J gave up 5 bases and V 4 bases, and 18 bases lay outside the gene matches. Germline V gene sequence: CDR1 KGHDR, CDR2 SFDVKD. CDR3 amino acids: CATSDSFAGTGNGGDTQYF. CDR3 sequence (DNA): TGTGCCACCAGTGACTCCTTCGCCGGGACAGGGAATGGGGGAGATACGCAGTATTTT.

CDR3 sequence (DNA): TGTGCCAGCAGTGAATCGGGGGGGCAGCCCCAGCATTTT. Protein: CASSESGGQPQHF. The chain is built from TRBV6-1 and TRBJ1-5, with D perhaps matching TRBD1 (5 bases). Germline V CDR1 and CDR2: MNHNS, SASEGT. V lost 2 bases and J 7 bases, leaving 9 bases between the germline ends. This CDR3 comprises 13 residues.

This rearrangement joins TRBV30 to TRBJ1-1; D might be TRBD1 (5 bases). CDR3 length: 15 residues. V shed 0 bases and J shed 2 bases, with 13 bases lying between them. CDR1 and CDR2 (germline): GTSNPN, SVGIG (reference sequence). The DNA of the CDR3 is TGTGCCTGGAGTGTGGGGGTCTTACAAAACACTGAAGCTTTCTTT. The encoded protein is CAWSVGVLQNTEAFF.

The chain is built from TRBV18 and TRBJ1-1; D is unresolved. The V gene's germline CDR1 is KGHSH and CDR2 LQKENI. The CDR3 contains 11 residues. V dropped 5 bases and J dropped 7 bases, with 8 bases sitting between them. CDR3 residues: CASSVGGEAFF. The CDR3 nucleotides are TGTGCCAGCTCAGTAGGAGGTGAAGCTTTCTTT.

J is TRBJ1-5 and V is TRBV4-1; D ambiguous. The germline V gene encodes CDR1 MGHRA and CDR2 YSYEKL. The length of the CDR3 is 15 residues. Trimming took off 0 bases at V and 0 bases at J, with 6 bases between the two ends. CDR3: CASSQDSASNQPQHF. In DNA form, the CDR3 reads TGCGCCAGCAGCCAAGATTCCGCTAGCAATCAGCCCCAGCATTTT.

The chain uses TRBV6-4 and TRBJ1-1; 9 positions match TRBD1. Germline CDR1 reads MRHNA; CDR2 reads SNTAGT. The CDR3 covers 13 residues. V shed 6 bases, J shed 5 bases, and the junction held 4 bases outside the gene matches. CDR3 residues: CASSRTGETEAFF. The CDR3 DNA follows: TGTGCCAGCAGCCGGACAGGGGAGACTGAAGCTTTCTTT.

In DNA form, the CDR3 reads TGTGCCAGCTCACCTAACCGGGACACCTCGGGGCCCCAGCATTTT. This sequence encodes CASSPNRDTSGPQHF. This rearrangement joins TRBV18 to TRBJ1-5, with a weak D call TRBD1 (6 bases). CDR1 KGHSH and CDR2 LQKENI come from the germline V gene. The germline V and J ends were trimmed by 3 bases and 9 bases, with 18 bases remaining between them. This CDR3 contains 15 residues.

The gene calls are TRBV30 and TRBJ2-7; D is ambiguous. The germline V gene has CDR1 GTSNPN and CDR2 SVGIG (reference sequence). V lost 2 bases and J 1 base, leaving 9 bases between the germline ends. The CDR3 is 13 amino acids. The CDR3 reads CAWSLGLSYEQYF. CDR3 nucleotides: TGTGCCTGGAGTCTCGGGCTGTCCTACGAGCAGTACTTC.

V is TRBV19 and J is TRBJ1-2; D perhaps matches TRBD1 (5 bases). Germline V gene data show CDR1 as LNHDA and CDR2 as SQIVND (reference sequence). CDR3 length equals 13 residues. Deletions cut 4 bases from V and 8 bases from J, with 14 bases between. In DNA form, the CDR3 reads TGTGCCAGTAGTAAACAAAACGACAGAGGCTACACCTTC. This codes for CASSKQNDRGYTF.

Here the CDR3 reads CASSQTGPSGNTIYF. CDR3 DNA: TGTGCCAGCAGCCAGACGGGGCCTTCTGGAAACACCATATATTTT. The rearrangement joins TRBV3-1 (or the pseudogene TRBV3-2) to TRBJ1-3, with D tentatively TRBD1 (5 bases). CDR1 LGHDT and CDR2 YNNKEL come from the germline V gene (reference sequence). Trimming pared 3 bases from V and 1 base from J, leaving 10 bases between. This CDR3 has 15 amino acids.

This clone has just a few counts. Within the sample, other DNA sequences also encode this same CDR3. The J gene is TRBJ1-1, the V gene TRBV12-3 or TRBV12-4; D ambiguous. CDR3 length: 13 residues. Trimming pared 1 base from V and 1 base from J, leaving 4 bases between. For the CDR3, the DNA is TGTGCCAGCAGTTTAGGGGGGAACACTGAAGCTTTCTTT. Translation: CASSLGGNTEAFF.